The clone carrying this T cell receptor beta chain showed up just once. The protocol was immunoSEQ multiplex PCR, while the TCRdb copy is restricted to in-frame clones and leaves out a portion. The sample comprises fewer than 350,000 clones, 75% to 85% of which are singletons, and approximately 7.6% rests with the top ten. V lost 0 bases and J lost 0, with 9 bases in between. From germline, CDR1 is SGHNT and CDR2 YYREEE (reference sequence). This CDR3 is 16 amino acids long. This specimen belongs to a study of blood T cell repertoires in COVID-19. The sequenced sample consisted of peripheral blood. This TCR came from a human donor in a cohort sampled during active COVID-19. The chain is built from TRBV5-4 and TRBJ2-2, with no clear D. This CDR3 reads CASSLGQFANTGELFF. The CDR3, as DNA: TGTGCCAGCAGCTTGGGGCAGTTCGCGAACACCGGGGAGCTGTTTTTT.